One sample yielded the 23 T cell receptor beta chains listed below, sequenced in a study of T cells in localized non-small cell lung cancer. Sequencing was performed with immunoSEQ multiplex PCR; in TCRdb, only in-frame clones are kept and a portion is missing. The table has about 74,000 clones, 70% to 85% seen once; the top ten hold 1% to 1.5%. The sample in question was peripheral blood, obtained before any cancer treatment. Receptors were obtained from a female donor over 55 with stage I lung adenocarcinoma.

The genes are TRBV6-1 and TRBJ1-2, with 9 positions matching TRBD1. J lost 3 bases, V lost 6 bases, and 5 bases had no gene match. The CDR3 totals 14 residues. Germline-derived CDR1 and CDR2 are MNHNS and SASEGT. The CDR3 sequence: CASRPWTGDYGYTF. CDR3 DNA sequence: TGTGCCAGCAGACCCTGGACAGGGGACTATGGCTACACCTTC.

The chain has TRBV20-1 and TRBJ2-3; unclear D gene. The CDR3 loop spans 11 amino acids. The V end was cut by 0 bases, the J end by 14 bases, with 12 bases between. Germline V CDR1 and CDR2: DFQATT, SNEGSKA (reference sequence). The CDR3 DNA sequence: TGCAGTGCTAGAGATGTGGTGGAAAGGTATTTT. It is translated as CSARDVVERYF.

The chain uses TRBV9 and TRBJ2-7; TRBD2 is a possible D gene (7 bases). CDR3 length: 15 residues. Trimming pared 0 bases from V and 0 bases from J, leaving 10 bases between. Looked up from germline, CDR1 is SGDLS and CDR2 is YYNGEE. The CDR3: CASSVGGGFSYEQYF. The CDR3 DNA is TGTGCCAGCAGCGTAGGCGGGGGCTTCTCCTACGAGCAGTACTTC.

This chain links TRBV6-5 with TRBJ1-2, with D tentatively TRBD1 (6 bases). The CDR3 is 13 residues long. Germline V gene sequence: CDR1 MNHEY, CDR2 SVGAGI. V dropped 2 bases and J dropped 3 bases, with 7 bases sitting between them. The CDR3 protein is CASSYGTHYGYTF. CDR3 DNA: TGTGCCAGCAGTTACGGGACACACTATGGCTACACCTTC.

The chain has TRBV19 and TRBJ2-1; TRBD2 aligns across 8 bases. J lost 4 bases, V lost 9 bases, and 11 bases had no gene match. Germline V lookup: CDR1 LNHDA, CDR2 SQIVND (reference sequence). There are 15 residues in the CDR3. In DNA, the CDR3 is TGTGCCAGCAGAACCGGAGCGGGGGCATACAATGAGCAGTTCTTC. Protein sequence: CASRTGAGAYNEQFF.

CDR3 in DNA: TGTGCCAGCAGTTTGACTAGTTACGAGCAGTACTTC. Its translation: CASSLTSYEQYF. The chain joins TRBV28 to TRBJ2-7; possibly TRBD2 for D (6 bases). Germline CDR1 reads MDHEN; CDR2 reads SYDVKM. V was cut by 3 bases and J by 4 bases, with 7 bases left in between. The CDR3 runs 12 residues.

J is TRBJ2-3 and V is TRBV5-1; 11 nucleotides match TRBD2. Unmatched junction bases numbered 14, after V lost 4 bases and J lost 4 bases. Germline V gives CDR1 SGHRS, CDR2 YFSETQ. This CDR3 region has 18 residues. In nucleotides, the CDR3 is TGCGCCAGCAGCCCGTTAGCGGGGGGGAGCGTTCTCGCAGATACGCAGTATTTT. Amino acid sequence: CASSPLAGGSVLADTQYF.

The chain couples TRBV7-3 to TRBJ2-3; the D gene is possibly TRBD2 (5 bases). Germline V gives CDR1 SGHTA, CDR2 FQGTGA. The length of the CDR3 is 15 residues. Between the trimmed V and J ends, which lost 5 bases and 1 base, there was a span of 13 bases. Here the CDR3 DNA reads TGTGCCAGCAGCCCGAGGAGGAGCGGCACAGATACGCAGTATTTT. Protein sequence: CASSPRRSGTDTQYF.

The chain combines TRBV4-1 with TRBJ2-3, with 9 nucleotides matching TRBD1. With 0 bases clipped from V and 6 bases from J, the junction kept 7 bases outside the gene matches. The V gene's germline CDR1 is MGHRA and CDR2 YSYEKL. The CDR3 is 16 amino acids. The CDR3, as DNA: TGCGCCAGCAGCCAAGAACAGGGGGCTGCCGGGGATACGCAGTATTTT. Translated: CASSQEQGAAGDTQYF.

The chain uses TRBV5-1 and TRBJ2-7; 12 nucleotides agree with TRBD2. CDR3 length: 17 residues. The germline gives CDR1 SGHRS, CDR2 YFSETQ. V dropped 0 bases and J dropped 6; count of bases not matched to a gene: 10. The CDR3 DNA reads TGCGCCAGCAGCTTGGTTCTAGCGGGGGGGCCTTCAGGCGAGCAGTACTTC. Its protein is CASSLVLAGGPSGEQYF.

The CDR3 DNA reads as TGTGCCAGCAGCCCGACCGTTGGGAATGAGCAGTTCTTC. Translated, it gives CASSPTVGNEQFF. The rearrangement uses TRBV7-9 and TRBJ2-1; no definite D call. This CDR3 has 13 residues. CDR1 and CDR2 from the germline V gene are SEHNR and FQNEAQ (reference sequence). V was trimmed by 5 bases and J by 7 bases, leaving 12 bases between them.

V and J are TRBV10-3 and TRBJ1-1, with D uncertain. The V end was cut by 8 bases, the J end by 8 bases, with 15 bases between. The CDR3 loop spans 12 amino acids. Germline loops: CDR1 ENHRY, CDR2 SYGVKD. The CDR3 protein is CAIGQSETEAFF. The CDR3 region has the DNA TGTGCCATCGGTCAGAGTGAGACCGAAGCTTTCTTT.

The chain recombines TRBV29-1 with TRBJ2-7; D perhaps matches TRBD1 (5 bases). This CDR3 region has 11 residues. V lost 3 bases and J 12 bases, leaving 15 bases between the germline ends. Germline V gives CDR1 SQVTM, CDR2 ANQGSEA. The CDR3 coding sequence is TGCAGCGTTGAGGCAGGGCGAATCGCGTACTTC. It specifies CSVEAGRIAYF.

V usage is TRBV4-1 and J usage is TRBJ2-2, with D hard to call. The CDR3 sequence is 15 residues long. The germline V gene has CDR1 MGHRA and CDR2 YSYEKL. The ends were cut back, 0 bases at V and 4 bases at J, with 9 bases in the middle. CDR3 DNA: TGCGCCAGCAGCCAAGACGAAGGGATCACCGGGGAGCTGTTTTTT. Protein: CASSQDEGITGELFF.

This chain links TRBV5-5 with TRBJ2-3; D remains unclear. With 3 bases removed from V and 1 base from J, the gap between germline ends came to 12 bases. The CDR3 is 15 amino acids. In germline, CDR1 is SGHKS, CDR2 YYEKEE (reference sequence). The CDR3 DNA reads TGTGCCAGCAGCTCCCCCCAAAGGGGCACAGATACGCAGTATTTT. This encodes CASSSPQRGTDTQYF.

CDR3 amino acids: CASSPTGTFTGELFF. The CDR3 region has the DNA TGCGCCAGCAGCCCTACCGGGACATTCACCGGGGAGCTGTTTTTT. The genes are TRBV5-1 and TRBJ2-2, with D possibly being TRBD1 (6 bases). In germline, CDR1 is SGHRS, CDR2 YFSETQ. V lost 4 bases and J lost 4, with 14 bases in between. This CDR3 spans 15 amino acids.

V is TRBV7-2 and J is TRBJ2-3; D perhaps matches TRBD2 (5 bases). CDR1 is SGHTA, CDR2 FQGNSA, per germline. V lost 5 bases and J 6 bases, leaving 15 bases between the germline ends. The CDR3 has 14 residues. The CDR3 region has the DNA TGTGCCAGCAGCCCCGGCCGGGGTAAGGATACGCAGTATTTT. This codes for CASSPGRGKDTQYF. Filled out from reference TRBV7-2 and TRBJ2-3, the complete variable domain reads GAGVSQSPSNKVTEKGKDVELRCDPISGHTALYWYRQSLGQGLEFLIYFQGNSAPDKSGLPSDRFSAERTGGSVSTLTIQRTQQEDSAVYLCASSPGRGKDTQYFGPGTRLTVL.

This clone was detected only a few times. The chain joins TRBV13 to TRBJ2-7; TRBD1 aligns across 7 bases. The V gene's germline CDR1 is PRHDT and CDR2 FYEKMQ (reference sequence). There are 15 residues in the CDR3. The ends lost 5 bases at V and 4 bases at J; junction bases unmatched: 11. The CDR3 region is CASSRKQGRVYEQYF. The CDR3 DNA follows: TGTGCCAGCAGCCGAAAACAGGGGAGAGTTTACGAGCAGTACTTC.

The chain carries TRBV2 and TRBJ2-1, with TRBD2 matching 7 bases. Germline assignment: CDR1 SNHLY and CDR2 FYNNEI. V shed 6 bases and J 0 bases; nucleotides not matched to a gene: 5. The CDR3 sequence is 15 residues long. In nucleotides, the CDR3 is TGTGCCAGCAGCTACTGGACTAGCTCCTACAATGAGCAGTTCTTC. The encoded protein is CASSYWTSSYNEQFF.

The rearrangement joins TRBV7-6 to TRBJ2-5, with D tentatively TRBD2 (7 bases). The V end was cut by 2 bases, the J end by 5 bases, with 12 bases between. Germline CDR1 is SGHVS and CDR2 is FNYEAQ. The CDR3 has 14 residues. CDR3 protein: CASSLRGGVETQYF. Written as DNA, the CDR3 is TGTGCCAGCAGCTTAAGGGGGGGAGTCGAGACCCAGTACTTC.

This chain connects TRBV9 to TRBJ1-6; 8 bases map to TRBD1. Germline V gene sequence: CDR1 SGDLS, CDR2 YYNGEE. The CDR3 has 20 amino acids. Losses at the gene ends were 0 bases for V and 6 bases for J; bases not matched to a gene: 17. The CDR3 sequence is CASSVEGGQGGLGGNSPLHF. CDR3 nucleotide sequence: TGTGCCAGCAGCGTAGAGGGAGGACAGGGAGGTCTCGGGGGTAATTCACCCCTCCACTTT. Using reference TRBV9 and TRBJ1-6 for the parts outside the CDR3, the full variable domain is DSGVTQTPKHLITATGQRVTLRCSPRSGDLSVYWYQQSLDQGLQFLIQYYNGEERAKGNILERFSAQQFPDLHSELNLSSLELGDSALYFCASSVEGGQGGLGGNSPLHFGNGTRLTVT.

Here the CDR3 DNA reads TGTGCCAGTAAGGACCCCAAAATCCGCAAGAACACTGAAGCTTTCTTT. Amino acids: CASKDPKIRKNTEAFF. The chain uses TRBV19 and TRBJ1-1; D uncertain. Germline-derived CDR1 and CDR2 are LNHDA and SQIVND (reference sequence). CDR3 length equals 16 residues. V lost 7 bases and J 1 base, leaving 19 bases between the germline ends.

The chain couples TRBV7-8 to TRBJ1-3; D is uncertain. The CDR3 is 11 amino acids. V lost 9 bases and J lost 3, with 6 bases in between. CDR1 SGHVS and CDR2 FQNEAQ come from the germline V gene. The DNA for the CDR3 is TGTGCCAGTCCCCTTGGAAACACCATATATTTT. This encodes CASPLGNTIYF.